Following are 4 T cell receptor beta chains from one sample sequenced in a study of blood T cell repertoires in COVID-19. Generated by immunoSEQ multiplex PCR, the TCRdb table keeps only in-frame clones and is missing some. The sample shows about 96,000 clones, approximately 88% of them seen only once. What was sequenced was peripheral blood. These receptors were taken from a woman aged 60-75 years with acute or convalescent COVID-19.

The V call is TRBV6-5, the J call TRBJ1-5, with D perhaps matching TRBD1 (5 bases). This CDR3 spans 15 amino acids. V was clipped by 5 bases and J by 0 bases, with 11 bases between them. Per the germline V gene, CDR1 is MNHEY and CDR2 is SVGAGI. CDR3 loop: CASSTDRNSNQPQHF. CDR3 sequence (DNA): TGTGCCAGCAGTACCGACAGAAATAGCAATCAGCCCCAGCATTTT.

V is TRBV4-1 and J is TRBJ1-6; tentatively, D is TRBD1 (5 bases). Per germline, CDR1 MGHRA and CDR2 YSYEKL. CDR3 length: 15 amino acids. V gave up 0 bases and J gave up 7 bases, with 10 bases separating them. The CDR3 protein is CASSQESSGNSPLHF. The CDR3 nucleotides are TGCGCCAGCAGCCAAGAGTCCTCAGGGAATTCACCCCTCCACTTT.

The chain has TRBV11-2 and TRBJ2-3, with 12 bases fitting TRBD2. There are 14 residues in the CDR3. V was pared by 6 bases and J by 4 bases, with 2 bases of the junction left unmatched. CDR1 and CDR2 from the germline V gene are SGHAT and FQNNGV. The CDR3 DNA follows: TGTGCCAGCAGGACTAGCGGGGGCTCAGATACGCAGTATTTT. Translation: CASRTSGGSDTQYF.

The chain recombines TRBV7-9 with TRBJ2-2; 9 nucleotides agree with TRBD1. J lost 5 bases, V lost 4 bases, and 2 bases had no gene match. This CDR3 is 14 amino acids long. Per the germline V gene, CDR1 is SEHNR and CDR2 is FQNEAQ (reference sequence). Here the CDR3 DNA reads TGTGCCAGCAGCTATGGACAGGGGACCGGGGAGCTGTTTTTT. This sequence encodes CASSYGQGTGELFF.